The rows below give T cell receptor beta chains drawn from one sample of a study of blood T cell repertoires in COVID-19. Here immunoSEQ multiplex PCR was the method, and the copy in TCRdb shows in-frame clones only, minus some. The sample has about 220,000 clones; about four fifths are singletons. Sequencing input: PBMCs or T cells enriched from blood (not recorded which). These receptors came from a woman between 35 and 50 years old with acute COVID-19. Each CDR3 is given with its conserved first and last residue. The D gene is left open where the match is weak. Some rows mark clone size as missing; the rest say once, few, many or name a class of expanded clone.

CDR3aa | CDR3nt | v_gene | abundance | j_gene | d_gene
CASSPGGAYDEQYF | TGTGCCAGCAGCCCGGGGGGCGCATATGACGAGCAGTACTTC | TRBV5-6 | . | TRBJ2-7 | .
CASSFSTTGAGELFF | TGTGCCAGCAGCTTCTCCACAACGGGGGCCGGGGAGCTGTTTTTT | TRBV7-2 | . | TRBJ2-2 | .
CASSLELMNTEAFF | TGCGCCAGCAGCTTGGAGCTCATGAACACTGAAGCTTTCTTT | TRBV5-1 | . | TRBJ1-1 | .
CATSRASGGLTEAFF | TGTGCCACCAGCAGGGCCTCGGGGGGCCTCACTGAAGCTTTCTTT | TRBV15 | few | TRBJ1-1 | .
CASSPRTGMTNYGYTF | TGTGCCAGCTCACCCCGGACAGGGATGACAAACTATGGCTACACCTTC | TRBV18 | . | TRBJ1-2 | TRBD1
CASSSAGLAGAEQFF | TGTGCCAGCAGCTCCGCGGGACTAGCGGGGGCTGAGCAGTTCTTC | TRBV7-9 | . | TRBJ2-1 | TRBD2
CASKREISYNEQFF | TGCGCCAGCAAACGGGAGATCTCCTACAATGAGCAGTTCTTC | TRBV5-1 | . | TRBJ2-1 | .
CASSLVGQGATGELFF | TGTGCCAGCAGTTTGGTGGGACAGGGGGCCACCGGGGAGCTGTTTTTT | TRBV27 | . | TRBJ2-2 | TRBD1
CASSLKLAGVVAYEQYF | TGTGCCAGCAGCTTAAAACTAGCGGGAGTAGTGGCCTACGAGCAGTACTTC | TRBV11-2 | . | TRBJ2-7 | TRBD2
CASSFSQDPPGATEAFF | TGTGCCAGCAGCTTTTCCCAAGACCCCCCAGGGGCCACTGAAGCTTTCTTT | TRBV13 | . | TRBJ1-1 | .
CASSQEGGRGDPNYGYTF | TGCGCCAGCAGCCAAGAAGGAGGCCGGGGTGATCCTAACTATGGCTACACCTTC | TRBV4-3 | . | TRBJ1-2 | .
CASSLGSSGYYNEQFF | TGTGCCAGCAGCCTCGGGTCTAGCGGGTACTACAATGAGCAGTTCTTC | TRBV28 | . | TRBJ2-1 | TRBD2
CAWSMRGAPLQYF | TGTGCCTGGAGTATGCGGGGGGCCCCTCTCCAGTATTTT | TRBV30 | . | TRBJ2-3 | TRBD2
CASRLHRGQQPQHF | TGTGCCAGCAGACTCCATAGGGGGCAACAGCCCCAGCATTTT | TRBV28 | . | TRBJ1-5 | TRBD1
CASRLIPQETQYF | TGTGCCAGCAGACTCATCCCCCAAGAGACCCAGTACTTC | TRBV11-2 | . | TRBJ2-5 | .
CASSSSSDFYEQYF | TGTGCCAGCAGTTCCTCATCCGACTTCTACGAGCAGTACTTC | TRBV27 | . | TRBJ2-7 | .